This T cell receptor (beta chain) was identified during a study of cytomegalovirus exposure and HLA in healthy donors. Study-wide points: An observed cluster of highly shared sequence variants was recorded as a likely sequencing artifact.

On this clone itself: Its antigen is as yet unknown.

Use of 60 Vbeta and 13 Jbeta primers characterized the PCR. Measured with immunoSEQ multiplex PCR; TCRdb has only the in-frame clones, and not every one. The sample records some 250,000 clones, 82% being singletons. The germline CDR1 and CDR2 sequences are MNHEY and SVGAGI. The CDR3 has 14 amino acids. V gave up 5 bases and J gave up 2 bases, with 11 bases separating them. Source material: PBMCs. This TCR came from a woman aged 40 to 49 in good health and CMV-seropositive. The V gene is TRBV6-5, the J gene TRBJ2-3, with D unresolved. The CDR3 coding sequence is TGTGCCAGCAGTCTGGAGTTCGACACAGATACGCAGTATTTT. Protein: CASSLEFDTDTQYF.